These 27 T cell receptor beta chains came from one sample sequenced in a study of technical replicates of blood from a handful of donors. The repertoire was sequenced with immunoSEQ multiplex PCR; TCRdb's copy has only in-frame clones and lacks some. Among around 78,000 clones listed, over 85% were seen once. The sample taken for sequencing was T cells isolated from PBMCs. The receptors originated from a human donor in good health.

The J gene is TRBJ2-6, the V gene TRBV5-1; 12 positions match TRBD2. Germline CDR1 reads SGHRS; CDR2 reads YFSETQ. Unmatched junction bases numbered 3, after V lost 0 bases and J lost 2 bases. The CDR3 runs 18 residues. Here the CDR3 DNA reads TGCGCCAGCAGCTTGGCCCCTAGCGGGAGGGCTGGGGCCAACGTCCTGACTTTC. Protein: CASSLAPSGRAGANVLTF. Complete variable domain (other parts from reference TRBV5-1 and TRBJ2-6): KAGVTQTPRYLIKTRGQQVTLSCSPISGHRSVSWYQQTPGQGLQFLFEYFSETQRNKGNFPGRFSGRQFSNSRSEMNVSTLELGDSALYLCASSLAPSGRAGANVLTFGAGSRLTVL.

The chain couples TRBV2 to TRBJ2-1; D gene unclear. The germline V gene has CDR1 SNHLY and CDR2 FYNNEI. The V gene lost 7 bases and the J gene lost 1 base, with 14 bases spanning the gap. The CDR3 loop spans 15 amino acids. The CDR3 DNA reads as TGTGCCAGCATTTGGGTATCGGGTTCCTACAATGAGCAGTTCTTC. It encodes CASIWVSGSYNEQFF.

The chain is built from TRBV6-6 and TRBJ1-2; 9 positions match TRBD1. This CDR3 spans 14 amino acids. Germline-derived CDR1 and CDR2 are MNHNY and SVGAGI (reference sequence). The ends lost 6 bases at V and 5 bases at J; junction bases unmatched: 7. CDR3: CASSPVTGGYGYTF. CDR3 nucleotides: TGTGCCAGCAGCCCCGTGACAGGGGGATATGGCTACACCTTC.

CDR3 loop: CASRGLAGTYEQYF. The CDR3 nucleotides read TGTGCCAGCAGGGGACTAGCGGGGACCTACGAGCAGTACTTC. The chain recombines TRBV27 with TRBJ2-7, with 13 bases matching TRBD2. Germline CDR1 MNHEY, CDR2 SMNVEV (reference sequence). Losses at the gene ends were 6 bases for V and 2 bases for J; bases not matched to a gene: 1. The CDR3 is 14 amino acids.

The chain links TRBV7-9 to TRBJ1-1, with D possibly TRBD1 on 5 matching bases. The CDR3 loop spans 14 amino acids. Deletions cut 1 base from V and 5 bases from J, with 11 bases between. Germline loops: CDR1 SEHNR, CDR2 FQNEAQ (reference sequence). CDR3 nucleotides: TGTGCCAGCAGCTTAGTAGGGGCTGTGACTGAAGCTTTCTTT. This encodes CASSLVGAVTEAFF.

The chain carries TRBV10-3 and TRBJ1-2; a weak D match, TRBD1 (6 bases). This CDR3 has 15 amino acids. Trimming stripped 0 bases from V and 8 bases from J, with 16 bases between. CDR1 and CDR2 (germline): ENHRY, SYGVKD. CDR3 DNA sequence: TGTGCCATCAGTGAGTCCCGTCCTGACAGGAGCGGCTACACCTTC. This gives the protein CAISESRPDRSGYTF.

In this sample, this clone turned up once. The gene calls are TRBV6-6 and TRBJ2-5; a possible D gene is TRBD1 (6 bases). The V and J ends lost 2 bases and 3 bases respectively, with 13 bases between them. The V gene's germline CDR1 is MNHNY and CDR2 SVGAGI (reference sequence). The CDR3 sequence is 15 residues long. In DNA form, the CDR3 reads TGTGCCAGCAGTTACCATGAGGACAGCAAAGAGACCCAGTACTTC. This gives the protein CASSYHEDSKETQYF.

The chain uses TRBV21-1 and TRBJ2-1; the table names TRBD1, a call not compared with the DNA. TRBV21-1 is labeled a pseudogene. The CDR3 is made up of 19 amino acids. CDR3 DNA sequence: TGTGCCAGCAGCCAAAGCCCGATACAGGGGGCTAACCTCTACAATGAGCAGTTCTTC. Residues: CASSQSPIQGANLYNEQFF.

This rearrangement joins TRBV5-8 to TRBJ2-7, with D possibly TRBD1 on 6 matching bases. V dropped 0 bases and J dropped 2 bases, with 9 bases sitting between them. The CDR3 runs to 14 residues. Germline V gene sequence: CDR1 SGHTS, CDR2 YDEGEE. CDR3 protein: CASSLVGGTYEQYF. CDR3 DNA: TGTGCCAGCAGCTTGGTAGGGGGAACCTACGAGCAGTACTTC. The whole variable domain, filled in from reference TRBV5-8 and TRBJ2-7, reads EAGVTQSPTHLIKTRGQQATLRCSPISGHTSVYWYQQALGLGLQFLLWYDEGEERNRGNFPPRFSGRQFPNYSSELNVNALELEDSALYLCASSLVGGTYEQYFGPGTRLTVT.

The table lists this clone with a count of one. The chain uses TRBV2 and TRBJ2-1, with D tentatively TRBD1 (6 bases). The CDR3 is 15 residues long. Trimming pared 3 bases from V and 8 bases from J, leaving 17 bases between. CDR1 is SNHLY and CDR2 is FYNNEI in the germline V gene. CDR3 amino acids: CASSESTGFRDEQFF. The CDR3 DNA reads as TGTGCCAGCAGTGAGTCAACAGGGTTTCGGGATGAGCAGTTCTTC.

The rearrangement uses TRBV5-1 and TRBJ2-1; 9 nucleotides agree with TRBD1. The CDR3 has 14 residues. After removal of 4 bases from V and 7 bases from J, the junction contained 6 bases not matched to a gene. Germline-derived CDR1 and CDR2 are SGHRS and YFSETQ. The CDR3: CASSRGQGGNEQFF. The CDR3 region has the DNA TGCGCCAGCAGCCGGGGACAGGGTGGTAATGAGCAGTTCTTC.

This rearrangement joins TRBV4-1 to TRBJ2-2; 8 bases align to TRBD1. J was trimmed by 5 bases and V by 3 bases; bases with no gene match: 8. The CDR3 has 16 residues. Germline V gives CDR1 MGHRA, CDR2 YSYEKL. The CDR3 region is CASSQVRTGRTGELFF. CDR3 DNA: TGCGCCAGCAGCCAGGTGAGGACAGGGCGAACCGGGGAGCTGTTTTTT.

This clone was counted a single time. Distinct nucleotide sequences in the sample also encode this CDR3. This CDR3 reads CASSVVGGNTEAFF. CDR3 nucleotide sequence: TGTGCCAGCAGCGTAGTCGGGGGGAACACTGAAGCTTTCTTT. The chain couples TRBV9 to TRBJ1-1, with a weak D call TRBD1 (5 bases). The CDR3 consists of 14 residues. V gave up 0 bases and J gave up 1 base, with 7 bases separating them. Germline V lookup: CDR1 SGDLS, CDR2 YYNGEE.

V and J are TRBV6-1 and TRBJ2-1; 12 positions match TRBD2. The CDR3 has 19 residues. The V and J ends lost 2 bases and 7 bases, in that order; junction bases with no gene match: 15. The germline V gene has CDR1 MNHNS and CDR2 SASEGT. CDR3 DNA: TGTGCCAGCAGTGAAAAAGGGGCTAGCGGGAGGGCCTTCTCGAATGAGCAGTTCTTC. Protein product: CASSEKGASGRAFSNEQFF.

The J gene is TRBJ1-2, the V gene TRBV6-6, with 7 bases matching TRBD1. CDR3 length: 13 residues. The V gene's germline CDR1 is MNHNY and CDR2 SVGAGI (reference sequence). V dropped 2 bases and J dropped 5; count of bases not matched to a gene: 2. CDR3 protein: CASSYRGQYGYTF. CDR3 nucleotide sequence: TGTGCCAGCAGTTACCGGGGACAGTATGGCTACACCTTC.

The V gene is TRBV2, the J gene TRBJ2-1; TRBD2 matches at 7 bases. V lost 4 bases, J lost 0 bases, and 9 bases stayed unmatched. The CDR3 loop spans 17 amino acids. The V gene's germline CDR1 is SNHLY and CDR2 FYNNEI. CDR3 sequence: CASSGVLGGSSYNEQFF. CDR3 bases: TGTGCCAGCAGTGGTGTCTTGGGGGGGAGCTCCTACAATGAGCAGTTCTTC.

V usage is TRBV11-2 and J usage is TRBJ1-1, with 7 bases lining up with TRBD1. J gave up 6 bases and V 6 bases, and 7 bases lay outside the gene matches. This CDR3 is built from 13 residues. CDR1 is SGHAT, CDR2 FQNNGV, per germline. CDR3 nucleotide sequence: TGTGCCAGCAGAAAGACAGGGATGGCTGAAGCTTTCTTT. This gives the protein CASRKTGMAEAFF.

The genes are TRBV14 and TRBJ2-1; 11 nucleotides align to TRBD2. The CDR3 sequence is 15 residues long. With V trimmed by 1 base and J by 5 bases, 1 base remained unmatched. Germline CDR1 and CDR2: SGHDN and FVKESK. CDR3 region: CASSQGSGRDNEQFF. In DNA form, the CDR3 reads TGTGCCAGCAGCCAAGGTAGCGGGAGGGACAATGAGCAGTTCTTC.

The chain combines TRBV18 with TRBJ1-2; no clear D. Trimming removed 2 bases at V and 3 bases at J, with 13 bases between. This CDR3 has 15 residues. Germline lookup yields CDR1 KGHSH and CDR2 LQKENI. CDR3 sequence: CASSPAAEAYYGYTF. In DNA form, the CDR3 reads TGTGCCAGCTCACCAGCTGCCGAGGCCTACTATGGCTACACCTTC.

The V and J genes are TRBV27 and TRBJ1-1; perhaps TRBD1 as D (6 bases). CDR1 and CDR2 from the germline V gene are MNHEY and SMNVEV (reference sequence). This CDR3 region has 12 residues. V dropped 5 bases and J dropped 6 bases, with 10 bases sitting between them. In nucleotides, the CDR3 is TGTGCCAGCAGTACAGGGAGGGCTGAAGCTTTCTTT. It is translated as CASSTGRAEAFF.

The chain carries TRBV6-5 and TRBJ2-7; 10 positions agree with TRBD1. J gave up 3 bases and V 0 bases, and 5 bases lay outside the gene matches. The CDR3 loop spans 16 amino acids. Per the germline V gene, CDR1 is MNHEY and CDR2 is SVGAGI. CDR3 nucleotides: TGTGCCAGCAGTTACTCGGGTAGGACAGGGGGCTACGAGCAGTACTTC. This gives the protein CASSYSGRTGGYEQYF.

This clone has only one observation. Here the CDR3 DNA reads TGTGCCAGCAGCCCTACTGGGTGGCGGAATGAAGCTTTCTTT. This translates into CASSPTGWRNEAFF. The rearrangement links TRBV7-9 to TRBJ1-1; D gene unclear. The CDR3 sequence is 14 residues long. Trimming took off 5 bases at V and 7 bases at J, with 17 bases between the two ends. Germline V gives CDR1 SEHNR, CDR2 FQNEAQ (reference sequence).

Details on this clone: Germline and junction disagree at one end, which may indicate a read error. J is TRBJ1-1 and V is TRBV6-4; D possibly corresponds to TRBD1 (5 bases). The germline V gene has CDR1 MRHNA and CDR2 SNTAGT. The CDR3 runs 14 residues. CDR3 protein: CASRDSRVGTEAFF. The CDR3 bases are TGTGCCAGCAGAGACTCCAGGGTCGGCACTGAAGCTTTCTTT.

To note about this clone: It is unclear where the CDR3 begins or ends on the DNA, so no DNA is shown, and the CDR3 is as TCRdb lists it. This chain links TRBV21-1 with TRBJ1-4; the D segment call TRBD1 is taken from the table without a DNA check. TRBV21-1 counts as a pseudogene. The length of the CDR3 is 17 amino acids, counting both ends. The CDR3 sequence is CASSNFARGNSNEKLFF.

The chain carries TRBV30 and TRBJ1-6; possible D gene TRBD1, 5 bases. CDR3 length: 12 residues. V was shortened by 2 bases and J by 13 bases, with 12 bases between the two germline ends. CDR1 GTSNPN and CDR2 SVGIG come from the germline V gene (reference sequence). CDR3 coding DNA: TGTGCCTGGAGTCCAGGGCCCTTCCCCCTCCACTTT. It codes for CAWSPGPFPLHF.

The chain employs TRBV4-1 and TRBJ1-2; TRBD1 matches at 9 bases. V trimming: 7 bases; J trimming: 0 bases; junction bases outside the gene matches: 18. CDR1 and CDR2 from the germline V gene are MGHRA and YSYEKL. The CDR3 runs 19 residues. The CDR3 sequence is CASNPPDRGGSSSNYGYTF. In nucleotides, the CDR3 is TGCGCCAGCAACCCCCCGGACAGGGGTGGTTCCTCCTCTAACTATGGCTACACCTTC.

V gene TRBV7-9 combines with J gene TRBJ2-2; 8 bases are a match to TRBD1. CDR3 length: 15 residues. Germline-derived CDR1 and CDR2 are SEHNR and FQNEAQ (reference sequence). Trimming removed 7 bases from V and 7 bases from J; junction bases left unmatched: 11. DNA for the CDR3: TGTGCCAGCATAGGGCCAGGGGGCATTGGCGGGGAGCTGTTTTTT. Its translation is CASIGPGGIGGELFF.